The 24 T cell receptor beta chains presented below share a single source sample, sequenced in a study of T cells in Graves' hyperthyroidism and ophthalmopathy. It was RNA transcripts that yielded the amplified TCR beta CDR3 regions. In the first-round RT-PCR of the TCR CDR3, the HTBI primer set was used. TCRdb redid the calling of the multiplex PCR reads with MiXCR, one entry per CDR3 protein. The repertoire has fewer than 600,000 distinct CDR3 sequences, approximately 14% of them found once; the top ten carry 11% to 15%. The sample consisted of blood. These TCRs come from a woman aged 40 to 50 with Graves' hyperthyroidism.

This clonotype was counted many times. The chain combines TRBV11-2 with TRBJ2-5; a possible D gene is TRBD1 (5 bases). Germline V gene lookup returns CDR1 SGHAT and CDR2 FQNNGV. CDR3 length: 14 amino acids. Deletions cut 0 bases from V and 5 bases from J, with 10 bases between. The CDR3 DNA is TGTGCCAGCAGCTTAGACTTTGCAGGGGAGACCCAGTACTTC. This encodes CASSLDFAGETQYF.

Many counts were recorded for this clonotype. The chain employs TRBV11-2 and TRBJ2-7; D might be TRBD1 (6 bases). Germline V gene sequence: CDR1 SGHAT, CDR2 FQNNGV. Trimming removed 1 base at V and 3 bases at J, with 13 bases between. The CDR3 spans 15 residues. The chain's CDR3 is CASSLVDRTNYEQYF. The CDR3 bases are TGTGCCAGCAGCTTAGTTGACAGGACCAACTACGAGCAGTACTTC.

This clonotype was seen repeatedly, ten times or more. The V gene is TRBV7-6, the J gene TRBJ2-2; D unclear. From germline, CDR1 is SGHVS and CDR2 FNYEAQ. The CDR3 runs to 13 residues. The V gene lost 5 bases and the J gene lost 6 bases, with 10 bases spanning the gap. CDR3 in DNA: TGTGCCAGCAGCCCCCCGCAGGCCGGGGAGCTGTTTTTT. This encodes CASSPPQAGELFF.

The chain carries TRBV4-2 and TRBJ2-7; D may be TRBD1 (5 bases). This CDR3 has 16 amino acids. The germline V and J ends were trimmed by 0 bases and 0 bases, with 12 bases remaining between them. Germline V lookup: CDR1 LGHNA, CDR2 YNFKEQ. This CDR3 is CASSQDQQDLSYEQYF. The DNA of the CDR3 is TGTGCCAGCAGCCAAGATCAACAGGACCTCTCCTACGAGCAGTACTTC.

The chain carries TRBV4-1 and TRBJ2-1, with D unresolved. CDR1 is MGHRA, CDR2 YSYEKL, per germline. Trimming cost V 1 base and J 9 bases, with 10 bases left between them. The CDR3 consists of 13 residues. In nucleotides, the CDR3 is TGCGCCAGCAGCCAAGCGCGTGGTACTGAGCAGTTCTTC. As protein: CASSQARGTEQFF.

This clonotype was observed a few times. Given a much more abundant clone one base away, this may be a read error. Because the CDR3 is missing its conserved closing phenylalanine or tryptophan, this is likely a read error. V gene TRBV28 combines with J gene TRBJ1-2; no firm D call. The ends were cut back, 2 bases at V and 7 bases at J, with 8 bases in the middle. Germline values: CDR1 MDHEN, CDR2 SYDVKM. CDR3 length equals 12 residues. CDR3 region: CASSLKRSGYTL. DNA for the CDR3: TGTGCCAGCAGTTTAAAGCGGAGTGGCTACACCCTC.

This clonotype was picked up a small number of times. One base away lies a much larger clone, so this may be a sequencing read error. CDR3 coding DNA: TGCGCCAGCAGCCCGGGACAGGGTGCTTATTTCAATGAGCAGCTCTTC. It translates to CASSPGQGAYFNEQLF. V gene TRBV5-1 combines with J gene TRBJ2-1, with TRBD1 matching 9 bases. From germline, CDR1 is SGHRS and CDR2 YFSETQ. The CDR3 is 16 residues long.

This clonotype was picked up many times. The chain uses TRBV28 and TRBJ1-6; 9 nucleotides agree with TRBD1. From germline, CDR1 is MDHEN and CDR2 SYDVKM. This CDR3 has 12 amino acids. The CDR3 loop reads CASGQGNSPLHF. In DNA, the CDR3 is TGTGCTTCGGGACAGGGAAATTCACCCCTCCACTTT.

This clonotype was seen a handful of times. The rearrangement links TRBV6-2 or TRBV6-3 to TRBJ2-2, with D possibly matching TRBD1 (6 bases). The germline V gene has CDR1 MNHEY and CDR2 SVGEGT. The CDR3 length is 14 residues. The V and J ends lost 7 bases and 4 bases respectively, with 13 bases between them. The CDR3 bases are TGTGCCAGCAAGCAGGGGCGCGGCACCGGGGAGCTGTTTTTT. Its translation is CASKQGRGTGELFF.

This rearrangement joins TRBV5-1 to TRBJ2-6; tentative D call: TRBD1 (6 bases). The CDR3 runs 17 residues. CDR1 SGHRS and CDR2 YFSETQ come from the germline V gene. V shed 4 bases and J shed 0 bases, with 14 bases lying between them. Here the CDR3 DNA reads TGCGCCAGCAGCCAAAAGGACAGTTTCTCTGGGGCCAACGTCCTGACTTTC. It codes for CASSQKDSFSGANVLTF.

This clonotype was observed at least ten times. The V and J genes are TRBV20-1 and TRBJ2-1; a possible D gene is TRBD1 (6 bases). Germline V lookup: CDR1 DFQATT, CDR2 SNEGSKA (reference sequence). The CDR3 is 12 residues long. The V gene lost 6 bases and the J gene lost 1 base, with 7 bases spanning the gap. The CDR3 nucleotides read TGCAGTGCCACAGGGTCCTACAATGAGCAGTTCTTC. It specifies CSATGSYNEQFF.

This clonotype has a count of ten or more. This chain links TRBV4-1 with TRBJ2-7, with a weak D call TRBD1 (5 bases). The CDR3 has 14 residues. Germline V gives CDR1 MGHRA, CDR2 YSYEKL. Trimming stripped 1 base from V and 1 base from J, with 8 bases between. The CDR3 DNA follows: TGCGCCAGCAGCCAAGTAACAGGTTCCTACGAGCAGTACTTC. This sequence encodes CASSQVTGSYEQYF.

Ten or more counts support this clonotype. V is TRBV6-5 and J is TRBJ2-5; weak D call: TRBD1 (5 bases). The CDR3 spans 14 residues. Trimming removed 2 bases from V and 5 bases from J, with 12 bases in between. Germline assignment: CDR1 MNHEY and CDR2 SVGAGI. The CDR3 DNA is TGTGCCAGCAGTTACAGGGGATCAGGGGAGACCCAGTACTTC. It is translated as CASSYRGSGETQYF.

This clonotype was detected a few times. The genes are TRBV5-1 and TRBJ2-5, with TRBD2 identical over 10 bases. Germline V lookup: CDR1 SGHRS, CDR2 YFSETQ. After removal of 4 bases from V and 3 bases from J, the junction contained 3 bases not matched to a gene. The CDR3 consists of 14 residues. The CDR3 reads CASSPTSGEETQYF. Written as DNA, the CDR3 is TGCGCCAGCAGCCCTACTAGCGGGGAAGAGACCCAGTACTTC.

This clonotype was counted ten times or more. One junction end disagrees with the germline gene, perhaps due to a read error. This sequence joins TRBV15 and TRBJ2-1; maybe TRBD2 (5 bases). The CDR3 extends over 16 amino acids. The V gene's germline CDR1 is LNHNV and CDR2 YYDKDF (reference sequence). This CDR3 reads CATGRERVGVRNEQFF. The CDR3 DNA sequence: TGTGCCACCGGCAGAGAAAGAGTCGGGGTAAGGAATGAGCAGTTCTTC. The variable domain in full, with the rest retrieved from reference TRBV15 and TRBJ2-1, is DAMVIQNPRYQVTQFGKPVTLSCSQTLNHNVMYWYQQKSSQAPKLLFHYYDKDFNNEADTPDNFQSRRPNTSFCFLDIRSPGLGDTAMYLCATGRERVGVRNEQFFGPGTRLTVL.

This chain connects TRBV9 to TRBJ1-1; D uncertain. Trimming took off 0 bases at V and 2 bases at J, with 8 bases between the two ends. The CDR3 contains 14 residues. Germline V gives CDR1 SGDLS, CDR2 YYNGEE. The CDR3 DNA follows: TGTGCCAGCAGCGTAGATGGCAGCAACACTGAAGCTTTCTTT. Protein sequence: CASSVDGSNTEAFF.

The J gene is TRBJ1-1, the V gene TRBV7-2; 7 bases agree with TRBD1. Losses at the gene ends were 1 base for V and 0 bases for J; bases not matched to a gene: 11. Per the germline V gene, CDR1 is SGHTA and CDR2 is FQGNSA. The CDR3 extends over 18 amino acids. CDR3 nucleotide sequence: TGTGCCAGCAGCTTAGGTTGGCAGGGGGGGGCGATGAACACTGAAGCTTTCTTT. Amino acid sequence: CASSLGWQGGAMNTEAFF.

This clonotype was picked up many times. The chain couples TRBV27 to TRBJ2-5; TRBD2 matches 14 bases. This CDR3 has 16 amino acids. Trimming took 5 bases from V and 6 from J; bases not matched to a gene: 8. Germline V gene data show CDR1 as MNHEY and CDR2 as SMNVEV (reference sequence). This chain's CDR3 is CASSPGTSGSRKTQYF. The CDR3 DNA is TGTGCCAGCAGTCCTGGGACTAGCGGGAGTCGGAAGACCCAGTACTTC.

V is TRBV19 and J is TRBJ1-1, with D uncertain. Germline CDR1 reads LNHDA; CDR2 reads SQIVND (reference sequence). The CDR3 extends over 13 amino acids. V shed 3 bases and J shed 1 base, with 6 bases lying between them. CDR3 region: CASSISANTEAFF. DNA for the CDR3: TGTGCCAGTAGTATTTCGGCGAACACTGAAGCTTTCTTT.

This clonotype was seen at least ten times. V and J are TRBV6-1 and TRBJ2-3; TRBD2 matches at 11 bases. Trimming at V came to 8 bases and at J to 6 bases, leaving 7 bases not matched to a gene. The CDR3 totals 14 residues. The germline CDR1 and CDR2 sequences are MNHNS and SASEGT. In nucleotides, the CDR3 is TGTGCCAGCTCCTATAGCGGGAGGGCTGATACGCAGTATTTT. Translated, it gives CASSYSGRADTQYF.

In its sample, this clonotype was seen a few times. The chain is built from TRBV5-1 and TRBJ2-1, with D maybe TRBD2 (5 bases). The CDR3 has 18 amino acids. V lost 0 bases and J lost 1, with 17 bases in between. Germline V gives CDR1 SGHRS, CDR2 YFSETQ. The CDR3 DNA reads as TGCGCCAGCAGCTTGGCCGATGGTAGGCGGAGGTCCTACAATGAGCAGTTCTTC. Translating it yields CASSLADGRRRSYNEQFF.

This clonotype was found many times. The rearrangement uses TRBV4-1 and TRBJ1-2; D is undetermined. Trimming pared 1 base from V and 7 bases from J, leaving 7 bases between. Per the germline V gene, CDR1 is MGHRA and CDR2 is YSYEKL. CDR3 length: 12 residues. The CDR3 protein is CASSQGWSGYTF. The CDR3, as DNA: TGCGCCAGCAGCCAAGGATGGAGTGGCTACACCTTC.

This clonotype was counted many times. The CDR3 is CASSLEHTYEQYF. CDR3 coding DNA: TGTGCCAGCAGCTTAGAACACACATACGAGCAGTACTTC. J is TRBJ2-7 and V is TRBV11-2, with no clear D. Trimming pared 0 bases from V and 4 bases from J, leaving 7 bases between. Germline V gives CDR1 SGHAT, CDR2 FQNNGV. This CDR3 region has 13 residues.

V is TRBV20-1 and J is TRBJ2-5, with D tentatively TRBD2 (6 bases). The germline V gene encodes CDR1 DFQATT and CDR2 SNEGSKA (reference sequence). This CDR3 region has 18 residues. Trimming removed 2 bases from V and 3 bases from J, with 25 bases in between. This chain's CDR3 is CSARLRRDRLWGEETQYF. DNA for the CDR3: TGCAGTGCTAGACTTAGACGGGATAGGCTATGGGGGGAAGAGACCCAGTACTTC.